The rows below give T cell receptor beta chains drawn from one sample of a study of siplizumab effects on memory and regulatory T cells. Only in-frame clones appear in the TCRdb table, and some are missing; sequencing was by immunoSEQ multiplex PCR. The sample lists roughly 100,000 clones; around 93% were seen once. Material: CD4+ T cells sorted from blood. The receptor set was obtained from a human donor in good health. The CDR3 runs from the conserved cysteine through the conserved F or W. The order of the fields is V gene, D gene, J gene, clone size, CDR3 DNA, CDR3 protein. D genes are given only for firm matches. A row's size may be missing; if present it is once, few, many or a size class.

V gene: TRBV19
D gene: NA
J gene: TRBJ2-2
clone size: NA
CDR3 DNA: TGTGCCAGTAGGGGGGCAGGGCCGGGTGTTGGCGGGGAGCTGTTTTTT
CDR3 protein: CASRGAGPGVGGELFF

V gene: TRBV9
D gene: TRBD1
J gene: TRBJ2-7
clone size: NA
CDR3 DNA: TGTGCCAGCAGTGAAGTACCGGGGACAGGGCCCTTGGACTTC
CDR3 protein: CASSEVPGTGPLDF

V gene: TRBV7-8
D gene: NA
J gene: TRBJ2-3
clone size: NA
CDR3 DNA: TGTGCCAGCAGCCGAAGCGGGAGCACAGATACGCAGTATTTT
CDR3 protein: CASSRSGSTDTQYF

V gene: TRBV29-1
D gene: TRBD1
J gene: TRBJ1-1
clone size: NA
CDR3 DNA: TGCAGCGGTCACCCGGGACAGAAAAACACTGAAGCTTTCTTT
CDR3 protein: CSGHPGQKNTEAFF

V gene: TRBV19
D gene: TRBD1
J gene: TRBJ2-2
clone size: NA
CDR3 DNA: TGTGCCAGTAGTATAGTCCAGGGGGCGAACACCGGGGAGCTGTTTTTT
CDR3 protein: CASSIVQGANTGELFF

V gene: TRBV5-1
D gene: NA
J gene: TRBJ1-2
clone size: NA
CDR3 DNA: TGCGCCAGCAGCTCATCCGGGACTGGAGGGTATGGCTACACCTTC
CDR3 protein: CASSSSGTGGYGYTF

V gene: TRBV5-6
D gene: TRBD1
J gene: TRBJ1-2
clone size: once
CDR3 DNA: TGTGCCAGCAGCCCGGACAGGGGGCCGGGCTACACCTTC
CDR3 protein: CASSPDRGPGYTF

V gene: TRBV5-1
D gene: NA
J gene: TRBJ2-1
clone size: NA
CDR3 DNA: TGCGCCAGCAGCTTGGCCCTCGGTGAGCAGTTCTTC
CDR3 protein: CASSLALGEQFF

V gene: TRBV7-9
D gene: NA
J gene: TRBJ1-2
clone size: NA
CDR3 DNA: TGTGCCAGCAGCCTAGGGGTTGGGAGAGTGTACTATGGCTACACCTTC
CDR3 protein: CASSLGVGRVYYGYTF

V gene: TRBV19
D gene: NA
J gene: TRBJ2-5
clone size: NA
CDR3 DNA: TGTGCCAGTAGAGGACGGAGGACCCAGTACTTC
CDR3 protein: CASRGRRTQYF

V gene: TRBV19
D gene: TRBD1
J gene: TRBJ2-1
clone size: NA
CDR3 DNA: TGTGCCAGTAGTGGGGGACAGGGGGTCTCCTACAATGAGCAGTTCTTC
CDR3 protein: CASSGGQGVSYNEQFF

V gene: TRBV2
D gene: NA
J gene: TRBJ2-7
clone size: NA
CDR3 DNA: TGTGCCAGCAGCGGGACTGTCATCTACGAGCAGTACTTC
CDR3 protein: CASSGTVIYEQYF

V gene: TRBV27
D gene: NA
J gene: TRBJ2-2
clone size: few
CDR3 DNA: TGTGCCAGCAGTTACTTGAACACCGGGGAGCTGTTTTTT
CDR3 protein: CASSYLNTGELFF

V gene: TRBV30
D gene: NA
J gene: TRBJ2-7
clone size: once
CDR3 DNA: TGTGCCTGGAGTAAAATGGGCCGGGGAAACCTTTACGAGCAGTACTTC
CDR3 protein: CAWSKMGRGNLYEQYF

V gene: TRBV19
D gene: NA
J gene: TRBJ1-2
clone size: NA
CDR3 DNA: TGTGCCAGTAGTAGCCCCTTGGGCTATGGCTACACCTTC
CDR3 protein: CASSSPLGYGYTF

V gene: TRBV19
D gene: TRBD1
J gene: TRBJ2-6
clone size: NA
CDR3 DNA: TGTGCCAGTAGTATTATAGGGACAGGGGGCTCTGGGGCCAACGTCCTGACTTTC
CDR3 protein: CASSIIGTGGSGANVLTF

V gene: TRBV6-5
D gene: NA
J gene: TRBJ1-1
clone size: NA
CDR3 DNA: TGTGCCAGCAGTTACTCGAACCAGGGTGACACTGAAGCTTTCTTT
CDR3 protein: CASSYSNQGDTEAFF

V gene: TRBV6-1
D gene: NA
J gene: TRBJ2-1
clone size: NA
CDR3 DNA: TGTGCCAGCGAATGGGGAGTAAGTAGTGAGCAGTTCTTC
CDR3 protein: CASEWGVSSEQFF

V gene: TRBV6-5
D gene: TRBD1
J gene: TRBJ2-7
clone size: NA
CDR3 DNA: TGTGCCAGCAGTTACTCCGGGACAGGGCAATACGAGCAGTACTTC
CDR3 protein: CASSYSGTGQYEQYF

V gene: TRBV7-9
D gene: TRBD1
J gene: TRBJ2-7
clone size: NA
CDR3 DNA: TGTGCCAGCAGGGGGGACAGGGGGCTTCACGAGCAGTACTTC
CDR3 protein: CASRGDRGLHEQYF

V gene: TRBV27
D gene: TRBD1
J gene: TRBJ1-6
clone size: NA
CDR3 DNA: TGTGCCAGCAGTACATACAGGGGTTCACCCCTCCACTTT
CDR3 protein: CASSTYRGSPLHF

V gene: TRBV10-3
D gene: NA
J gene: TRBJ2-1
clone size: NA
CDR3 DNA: TGTGCCATTAGCGGAGGGCCTCGTGAGCAGTTCTTC
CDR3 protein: CAISGGPREQFF

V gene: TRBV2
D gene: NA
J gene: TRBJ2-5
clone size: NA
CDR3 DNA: TGTGCCAGCCTTACTAGCCGGGACTCGTACCAAGAGACCCAGTACTTC
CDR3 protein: CASLTSRDSYQETQYF

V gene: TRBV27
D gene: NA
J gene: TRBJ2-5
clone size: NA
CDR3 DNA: TGTGCCAGCAGCCGACAACCTAGAGAGACCCAGTACTTC
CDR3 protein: CASSRQPRETQYF

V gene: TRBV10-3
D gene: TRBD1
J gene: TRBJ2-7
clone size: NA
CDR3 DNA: TGTGCCATCACCGATCGCGGGACAGGGAGAGACCGGCAGTACTTC
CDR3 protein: CAITDRGTGRDRQYF

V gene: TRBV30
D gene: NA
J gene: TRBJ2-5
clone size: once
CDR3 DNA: TGTGCCTGGAGTGTGGGTCTCGGGCTAGCGAACCAAGAGACCCAGTACTTC
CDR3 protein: CAWSVGLGLANQETQYF

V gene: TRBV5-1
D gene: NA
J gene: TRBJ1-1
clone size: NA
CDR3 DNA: TGCGCCAGCAGCCCCCTGGGGCACACTGAAGCTTTCTTT
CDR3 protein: CASSPLGHTEAFF

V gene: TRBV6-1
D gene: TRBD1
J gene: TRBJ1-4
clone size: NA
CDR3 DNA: TGTGCCAGCAGTCCCGGGACAGGGCATGAAAAACTGTTTTTT
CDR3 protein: CASSPGTGHEKLFF

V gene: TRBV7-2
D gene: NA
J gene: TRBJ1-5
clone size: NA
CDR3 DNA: TGTGCCAGCAGCTTAGGGTCGGGGTTTGGGCAGCCCCAGCATTTT
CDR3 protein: CASSLGSGFGQPQHF

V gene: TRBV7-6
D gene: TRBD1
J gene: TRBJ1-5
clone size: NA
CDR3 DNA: TGTGCCAGCAGCCCCGACAGGGGTCAGCCCCAGCATTTT
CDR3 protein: CASSPDRGQPQHF

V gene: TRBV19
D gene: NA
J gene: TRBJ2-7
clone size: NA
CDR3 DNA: TGTGCCAGTAGTGGTACAGGGTCCTCCTACGAGCAGTACTTC
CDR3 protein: CASSGTGSSYEQYF

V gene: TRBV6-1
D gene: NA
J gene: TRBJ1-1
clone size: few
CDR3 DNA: TGTGCCAGCATCCTGACAGCGAACACTGAAGCTTTCTTT
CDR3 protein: CASILTANTEAFF

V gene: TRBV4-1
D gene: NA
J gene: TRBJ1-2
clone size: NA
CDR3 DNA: TGCGCCAGCAGCTACAATTATGCTGCTAACTATGGCTACACCTTC
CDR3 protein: CASSYNYAANYGYTF

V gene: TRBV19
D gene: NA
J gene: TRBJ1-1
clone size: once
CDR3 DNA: TGTGCCAGTAGTATAGATCAACAGGGAAGGGTACGGAACACTGAAGCTTTCTTT
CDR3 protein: CASSIDQQGRVRNTEAFF

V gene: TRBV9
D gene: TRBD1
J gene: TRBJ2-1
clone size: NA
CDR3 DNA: TGTGCCAGCAGCGTTAGGACAGGGTCGAATGAGCAGTTCTTC
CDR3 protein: CASSVRTGSNEQFF

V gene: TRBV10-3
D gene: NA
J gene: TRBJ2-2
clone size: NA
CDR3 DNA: TGTGCCATCAGTGTCCGTCCCAACACCGGGGAGCTGTTTTTT
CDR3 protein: CAISVRPNTGELFF

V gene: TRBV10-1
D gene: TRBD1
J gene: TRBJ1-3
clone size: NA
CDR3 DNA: TGCGCCAGCAGTGAGTCGACGGGGTTCCCGGACAGGCCACCTACCTCTGGAAACACCATATATTTT
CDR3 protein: CASSESTGFPDRPPTSGNTIYF

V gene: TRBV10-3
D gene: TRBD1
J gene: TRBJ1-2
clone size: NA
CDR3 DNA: TGTGCCATCAGAGGGACAGGGATTGGCTACACCTTC
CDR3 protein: CAIRGTGIGYTF

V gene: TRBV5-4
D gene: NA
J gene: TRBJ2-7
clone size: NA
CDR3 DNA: TGTGCCAGCAGCCCAACGCCGGGGGACGGAGCCTACGAGCAGTACTTC
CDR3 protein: CASSPTPGDGAYEQYF

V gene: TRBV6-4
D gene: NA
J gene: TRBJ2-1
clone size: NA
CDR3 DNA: TGTGCCAGCAGTGACTCGGACTACAATGAGCAGTTCTTC
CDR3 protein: CASSDSDYNEQFF

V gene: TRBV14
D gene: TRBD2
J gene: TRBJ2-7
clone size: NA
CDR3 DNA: TGTGCCAGCAGCCAACCTAGCGGGAGGTTTAATGGCGAGCAGTACTTC
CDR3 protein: CASSQPSGRFNGEQYF

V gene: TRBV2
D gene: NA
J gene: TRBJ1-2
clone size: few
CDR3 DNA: TGTGCCAGCAGTAGTTGGACCGGACGCGAGAATGGCTACACCTTC
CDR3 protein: CASSSWTGRENGYTF

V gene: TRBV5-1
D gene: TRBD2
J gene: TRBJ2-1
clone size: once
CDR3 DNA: TGCGCCAGCGGCTTAGCGGGGGGAGCCTACAATGAGCAGTTCTTC
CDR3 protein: CASGLAGGAYNEQFF

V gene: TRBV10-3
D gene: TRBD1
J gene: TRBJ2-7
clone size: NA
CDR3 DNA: TGTGCCATCAGTGAGACGGGACAGGCCTCGTCGTTTTTATACGAGCAGTACTTC
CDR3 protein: CAISETGQASSFLYEQYF

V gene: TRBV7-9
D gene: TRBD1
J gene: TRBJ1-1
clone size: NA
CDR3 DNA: TGTGCCAGCAGCTCTCCTGACAGGGGGATTGAGATGGCTTTCTTT
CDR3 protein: CASSSPDRGIEMAFF

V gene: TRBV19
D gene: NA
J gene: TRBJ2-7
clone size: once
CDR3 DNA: TGTGCCAGTAGTCCACGACAAATCAACGAGCAGTACTTC
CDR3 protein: CASSPRQINEQYF

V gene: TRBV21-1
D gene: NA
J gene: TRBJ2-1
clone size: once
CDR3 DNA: TGTGCCAGCAGCAGGGCTGCGGACAGGGTTCGGGATGAGCAGTTCTTC
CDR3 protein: CASSRAADRVRDEQFF

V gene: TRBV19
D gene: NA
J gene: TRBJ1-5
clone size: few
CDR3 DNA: TGTGCCAGTAGCCCTGACAGAAATCAGCCCCAGCATTTT
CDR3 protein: CASSPDRNQPQHF

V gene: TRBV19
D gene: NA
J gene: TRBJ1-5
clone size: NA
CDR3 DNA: TGTGCCAGTAGACCCGGTGGGGGCAATCAGCCCCAGCATTTT
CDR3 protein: CASRPGGGNQPQHF

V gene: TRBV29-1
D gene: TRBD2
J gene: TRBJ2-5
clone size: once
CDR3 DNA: TGCAGCGTTGAATACGGGTCTAGCGGGAGCGGGACCCAGTACTTC
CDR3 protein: CSVEYGSSGSGTQYF

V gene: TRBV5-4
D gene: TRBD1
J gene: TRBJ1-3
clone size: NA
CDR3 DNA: TGTGCCAGCAGCTTAGACAGGGTTGAAAACACCATATATTTT
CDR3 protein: CASSLDRVENTIYF

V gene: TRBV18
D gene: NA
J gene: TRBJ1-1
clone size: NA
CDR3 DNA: TGTGCCAGCTCACCTATACAGAACACTGAAGCTTTCTTT
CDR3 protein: CASSPIQNTEAFF

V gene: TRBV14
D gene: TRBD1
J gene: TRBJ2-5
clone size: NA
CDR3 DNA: TGTGCCAGCAGCCAAGTTTCACGGACAGGGGGGAGAGAGACCCAGTACTTC
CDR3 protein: CASSQVSRTGGRETQYF

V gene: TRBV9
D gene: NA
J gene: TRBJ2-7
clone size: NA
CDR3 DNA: TGTGCCAGCAGCGTATCAGGGGAGGCCGAGCAGTACTTC
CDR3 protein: CASSVSGEAEQYF

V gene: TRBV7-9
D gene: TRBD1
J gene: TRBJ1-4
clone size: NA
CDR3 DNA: TGTGCCAGCAGCCCACAAGGGACAGGGGTAATGACTAATGAAAAACTGTTTTTT
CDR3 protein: CASSPQGTGVMTNEKLFF